This TCR beta chain was sequenced for a study of CD8 T cells in Susac syndrome. The multiple sclerosis controls were treatment-naive patients affected by stable or active relapsing-remitting disease. Random hexamers were used to reverse transcribe an amount of about 0.45 to 1 ug RNA. TCRdb re-derived calls from the immunoSEQ multiplex PCR reads in MiXCR, one entry per CDR3 protein. The sample holds about 300,000 distinct CDR3 sequences; roughly 90% are singletons and the top ten take more than 0.15%. This TCR was sampled from a human donor with multiple sclerosis. The material sequenced was CD8+ T cells from PBMCs.

CDR3 DNA: TGTGCCACCCCTAGCGGGAAGAGGAACACCGGGGAGCTGTTTTTT. This translates into CATPSGKRNTGELFF. The chain joins TRBV7-8 to TRBJ2-2; TRBD2 matches at 9 bases. V trimming: 10 bases; J trimming: 1 base; junction bases outside the gene matches: 7. Germline V gives CDR1 SGHVS, CDR2 FQNEAQ. This CDR3 has 15 residues.